This is a list of T cell receptor beta chains from one sample in a study of OX40 agonist ivuxolimab in advanced cancers. Using immunoSEQ multiplex PCR, the repertoire was profiled, and TCRdb retains in-frame clones only, with some absent. The table records approximately 35,000 clones, roughly nine tenths of them present only once. Sequenced material: CD4+ or CD8+ T cells sorted from blood, taken in a trial of the OX40 agonist ivuxolimab. The source of these receptors is an adult with an advanced solid tumor such as melanoma, head and neck, liver or kidney cancer. Each CDR3 is given with its conserved first and last residue. The D gene is left open where the match is weak. Size is stated for part of the rows, as once, few or many counts, or as a class when the clone is expanded.

CDR3aa: CSVELYSSYGYTF; CDR3nt: TGCAGCGTTGAATTGTATTCATCCTATGGCTACACCTTC; abundance: once; d_gene: -; v_gene: TRBV29-1; j_gene: TRBJ1-2
CDR3aa: CASKQQAPGANVLTF; CDR3nt: TGTGCCAGCAAGCAACAGGCACCTGGGGCCAACGTCCTGACTTTC; abundance: -; d_gene: -; v_gene: TRBV6-5; j_gene: TRBJ2-6
CDR3aa: CASSERSSNEKLFF; CDR3nt: TGTGCCAGCAGTGAGCGCAGCTCTAATGAAAAACTGTTTTTT; abundance: -; d_gene: -; v_gene: TRBV2; j_gene: TRBJ1-4
CDR3aa: CASSALSSTEAFF; CDR3nt: TGTGCCAGCAGCGCGCTCAGCAGCACTGAAGCTTTCTTT; abundance: -; d_gene: -; v_gene: TRBV11-2; j_gene: TRBJ1-1
CDR3aa: CASRLTELESSYNEQFF; CDR3nt: TGTGCCAGCAGACTCACGGAACTCGAAAGCTCCTACAATGAGCAGTTCTTC; abundance: -; d_gene: -; v_gene: TRBV7-2; j_gene: TRBJ2-1
CDR3aa: CASSQDTPHTQYF; CDR3nt: TGTGCCAGCAGCCAAGACACTCCACATACGCAGTATTTT; abundance: -; d_gene: -; v_gene: TRBV9; j_gene: TRBJ2-3
CDR3aa: CASSWDSTGELFF; CDR3nt: TGTGCCAGCAGTTGGGACAGCACCGGGGAGCTGTTTTTT; abundance: -; d_gene: TRBD1; v_gene: TRBV7-9; j_gene: TRBJ2-2
CDR3aa: CASSLGNEQFF; CDR3nt: TGTGCCAGCAGCTTAGGAAATGAGCAGTTCTTC; abundance: -; d_gene: -; v_gene: TRBV5-6; j_gene: TRBJ2-1
CDR3aa: CASKDRGNTEAFF; CDR3nt: TGTGCCAGCAAAGACAGGGGGAACACTGAAGCTTTCTTT; abundance: -; d_gene: TRBD1; v_gene: TRBV7-9; j_gene: TRBJ1-1
CDR3aa: CASSLGWGADQPQHF; CDR3nt: TGTGCCAGCAGCTTAGGCTGGGGGGCGGATCAGCCCCAGCATTTT; abundance: few; d_gene: -; v_gene: TRBV7-9; j_gene: TRBJ1-5